The present entry profiles one T cell receptor beta chain with its context. These data are taken from a study of blood T cell repertoires in COVID-19. The wider study: The study drew acute and convalescent COVID-19 samples from the United States, Italy and Spain.

V lost 3 bases and J lost 4, with 6 bases in between. The CDR3 extends over 11 amino acids. Germline V gene lookup returns CDR1 SQVTM and CDR2 ANQGSEA. Participant ages covered about 18 to 100 years across 20 to 25 US areas. The method was immunoSEQ multiplex PCR; TCRdb's version includes in-frame clones alone and lacks a portion of them. The top ten clones hold 10% to 15% of a sample with 150,000 to 200,000 clones, over 70% of them seen once. Specimen: PBMCs or T cells enriched from blood (not recorded which). The chain uses TRBV29-1 and TRBJ1-1, with D hard to call. The sequence was obtained from a woman between 55 and 75 years old who had recovered from COVID-19. In DNA form, the CDR3 reads TGCAGCGTTGACGGGGTCACTGAAGCTTTCTTT. Amino acids: CSVDGVTEAFF.